The T cell receptor (beta chain) under discussion was sequenced for a study of blood T cell repertoires in COVID-19. About the research overall: Donors in the United States, Italy and Spain gave samples during acute or convalescent COVID-19.

V lost 9 bases, J lost 2 bases, and 5 bases lay in between. The germline gives CDR1 LGHDT, CDR2 YNNKEL (reference sequence). This CDR3 comprises 11 residues. Profiled with immunoSEQ multiplex PCR; TCRdb holds only in-frame clones, not every one. The sample consists of some 45,000 clones, around 79% of them appearing once. Sequenced sample: peripheral blood. The gene calls are TRBV3-1 (or the pseudogene TRBV3-2) and TRBJ2-1; no reliable D call. The clonotype originates from a woman aged 60-75 years with acute or convalescent COVID-19. The CDR3 reads CASSTYNEQFF. The DNA of the CDR3 is TGTGCCAGTTCAACCTACAATGAGCAGTTCTTC.